What follows is one TCR beta chain and its context. What it binds is not known. One junction end disagrees with the germline gene, perhaps due to a read error. The record originates from a study of tumor-infiltrating lymphocytes in primary liver carcinoma. Study conclusions and caveats: Tumor-adjacent and tumor-blood pairs shared a smaller degree of overlap than tumor region pairs. A small share of top clones, only about 7.5-25%, was found in all five tumor regions.

This CDR3 contains 15 residues. The V gene's germline CDR1 is SGHAT and CDR2 FQNNGV. A constant-region primer served to make TCR beta cDNA from 500 to 550 ng total RNA. A slightly modified ARM-PCR protocol with three nested multiplex PCR rounds produced these TCR beta libraries. Both of the initial two PCR rounds ran for about 9 cycles and employed TRBV1-TRBV30 forward primers alongside a C-beta reverse primer. TCRdb independently ran MiXCR on the multiplex PCR reads; one entry per CDR3 protein. The sample lists more than 100,000 distinct CDR3 sequences, roughly three fifths occurring once. From unsorted bulk tissue weighing roughly 17-34 mg, DNA and RNA were co-extracted. Patients' primary liver carcinoma was surgically resected.

This TCR came from a woman aged 60-75 years with primary liver carcinoma and hepatitis B virus infection. The chain combines TRBV11-2 with TRBJ2-3; 7 bases match TRBD2. Sequencing was done on a sample of liver tumor tissue from sampling region 1. Subset meaning: tumor region T1, superior pole. The CDR3 reads CPSSTGVAGPDTQYF. The CDR3 nucleotides read TGTCCCAGCAGCACTGGAGTAGCGGGCCCAGATACGCAGTATTTT. The complete variable domain, with remaining parts taken from reference TRBV11-2 and TRBJ2-3, reads EAGVAQSPRYKIIEKRQSVAFWCNPISGHATLYWYQQILGQGPKLLIQFQNNGVVDDSQLPKDRFSAERLKGVDSTLKIQPAKLEDSAVYLCPSSTGVAGPDTQYFGPGTRLTVL.